This T cell receptor (beta chain) appears in the sequencing data of a study of blood T cell repertoires in COVID-19. Study context: Donors in the United States, Italy and Spain gave samples during acute or convalescent COVID-19.

TCRdb keeps only in-frame clones here, not all; method: immunoSEQ multiplex PCR. Of roughly 160,000 clones listed, approximately 88% were seen once; the top ten hold roughly 2.9%. About this clone: A read error may account for a junction end that differs from germline. This CDR3 is also generated by other DNA sequences in the sample.

In germline, CDR1 is GTSNPN, CDR2 SVGIG (reference sequence). The CDR3 is 13 residues long. This chain connects TRBV30 to TRBJ1-2, with D maybe TRBD1 (5 bases). The sample was peripheral blood. This sequence was found in an older woman with acute or convalescent COVID-19. CDR3 loop: CAYTSGSGYGYTF. In nucleotides, the CDR3 is TGTGCCTACACCTCAGGGAGCGGGTATGGCTACACTTTC. Full variable domain (outside the CDR3, taken from reference TRBV30 and TRBJ1-2): SQTIHQWPATLVQPVGSPLSLECTVEGTSNPNLYWYRQAAGRGLQLLFYSVGIGQISSEVPQNLSASRPQDRQFILSSKKLLLSDSGFYLCAYTSGSGYGYTFGSGTRLTVV.